Listed here is a single T cell receptor (beta chain). There is no known antigen for this receptor. Qualities for individual bases were not recorded, and no much larger clone is one base off. Donors formed part of the validation cohort, which comprised about 130 subjects and was distinct from the first cohort of 550 to 850 subjects. The sample comes from a study of cytomegalovirus exposure and HLA in healthy donors (dated by TCRdb to 2016 to 2017). For the study in its entirety: According to a later analysis, the roughly 120 validation repertoires were produced on the same platform as the 680 or so repertoires of the first cohort. To predict cytomegalovirus infection status, the study combined high-throughput TCR immunosequencing, statistical association of individual TCRs with disease status, and machine learning. The study aimed to test whether signatures of past pathogen exposure could be identified by cataloging public T cell receptors. Along with the roughly 710-subject first cohort, a separate validation cohort of some 130 different subjects was used.

Library preparation employed the immunoSEQ multiplex PCR assay. Per the authors' processing: To diagnose cytomegalovirus status from the catalog of TCR beta chain sequences, a statistical classification framework was built. As stored in TCRdb, this immuneACCESS dataset retains in-frame rearrangements with V and J assigned. A fraction of the clones does not appear; measured against another copy, unresolved V genes explain less than half of the discrepancy, and the remainder lacks a known reason. The DNA gave D and trimming, while V, J and clone size come from that table. The sample contains about 74,000 clones, 90% to 95% of them found a single time. The ten largest clonotypes hold 1.5% to 1.9% of the sample. Study-wide conclusions, independent of this receptor: It was suggested by the authors that the approach could potentially be generalized to other disease states and immunological phenotypes. In vitro tests confirmed that a few of the cytomegalovirus-associated TCR beta chains recognize cytomegalovirus antigens. A later analysis had no HLA typing for the validation cohort, so co-occurrence there was scored across all 130 or so repertoires. Of the cluster scores, 94% were above 0 in a later analysis, which found that TCRs clustered in the first cohort also tended to co-occur in the 120 or so validation repertoires. Cytomegalovirus status was reported to be diagnosed by the classifier with high specificity and sensitivity in both the original and validation cohorts. The study gave a list of about 170 TCR beta chains associated with cytomegalovirus. While some public TCRs were present in many individuals, most TCR sequences turned up only very rarely across donors.

The origin of this receptor is a man between 18 and 35 years old in good health and CMV-seropositive. Material for sequencing was PBMCs.

The CDR3 reads as follows: CASSLDLAGGRETQYF. The sequence in DNA is TGCGCCAGCAGCTTGGATCTAGCGGGAGGACGGGAGACCCAGTACTTC. The chain couples TRBV5-1 to TRBJ2-5; TRBD2 matches 11 bases in the middle. Based on the germline V gene, the CDR1 and CDR2 sequences are SGHRS and YFSETQ. V loses 0 bases at its end and J loses 5 bases; junction bases beyond the gene matches: 6. The CDR3 spans 16 residues, from the cysteine through the phenylalanine. Only CDR3 DNA is held: 48 bases, read in frame from base 1.